One TCR beta chain is described in this entry. The sample comes from a study of CD8 T cells in Susac syndrome. Random hexamers served to reverse transcribe about 0.5 to 1 ug RNA. MiXCR, run by TCRdb on the immunoSEQ multiplex PCR reads, gives a single entry per CDR3 protein. The table shows a few hundred thousand distinct CDR3 sequences, with approximately 85% occurring only once. Sequences were obtained from CD8+ T cells from PBMCs. The clonotype was recovered from a human donor with multiple sclerosis.

The CDR3 region has the DNA TGTGCCATCAGTCTAGCGGGAGAAGACTATGAGCAGTTCTTC. Translation gives CAISLAGEDYEQFF. The chain links TRBV10-3 to TRBJ2-1; 10 positions agree with TRBD2. J was trimmed by 8 bases and V by 5 bases; bases with no gene match: 6. In germline, CDR1 is ENHRY, CDR2 SYGVKD. CDR3 length equals 14 residues.